This paragraph reports one T cell receptor (beta chain). Its antigen is unknown. No much larger clone exists at a distance of one base, and base qualities are not known. This entry is derived from a study of T cell responses to AZD1222 COVID-19 vaccine (dated by TCRdb to about 2021). Regarding the study in general: Because spike-specific TCR depth and breadth did not differ between the two schedules, AZD1222 recipients who got a second dose at roughly 4 weeks were pooled with those who got a second dose at roughly 12 weeks. TCR sequencing covered roughly 230 trial participants: 200 to 220 given two doses of AZD1222 and approximately 26 given two doses of MenACWY control vaccine. Trial participants were enrolled by age into subgroups of 18-55, 56-69 and 70-plus years, and 148, 28 and 57 TCR-sequenced participants, respectively, were included in these subgroups. On the study overall, not on this receptor specifically: After two AZD1222 doses, both the breadth and the depth of spike-specific TCRs were significantly higher than at day 0 and than in MenACWY recipients. The 56-69-year group was small, and its depth increase did not reach significance, likely because of low power. The whole spike protein was spanned by vaccine-associated CD4 TCRs, and dominant responses were seen in regions 160-218 and 743-854. Because no day 14 peak-response samples were available, the repertoires could be characterized only after the peak T cell response. Epitopes outside the regions mutated in the B.1.351 and B.1.1.7 variants were reportedly recognized by nearly half of the unique spike-specific TCRs. Conclusions about previously exposed vaccinees were limited because only six AZD1222 recipients were SARS-CoV-2 seropositive at baseline. Most participants were white British and females outnumbered males, and the authors suggested that clonal diversity may have been underestimated.

The CDR3 regions of human TCRbeta chains were subjected to immunosequencing. The source study handled its data this way. TCRs in the repertoires were compared against a reference library of SARS-CoV-2-specific TCRs that had been generated with the MIRA antigen-specificity platform. Breadth was defined as the fraction of unique TCRs that were SARS-CoV-2-associated, and depth was defined as the fraction of total T cells that were SARS-CoV-2-associated. Using the MIRA data, each spike-specific TCR was mapped to the spike region that the TCR reacts to and placed in a CD4 or CD8 class. Log10-transformed breadth and depth values were compared by one-way ANOVA with Sidak's multiple comparisons tests. This immuneACCESS table, as held by TCRdb, lists in-frame sequences with V and J called but not all clones. Of the missing ones, under half trace to an unresolved V gene in checked studies; the others have no known cause. V and J calls and clone size follow that table, whereas D and trimming were derived from the DNA. The table for this sample lists over 150,000 clones; just under 90% of them were counted only once. The ten biggest clones cover around 5.8% of the sample.

From the germline V gene, CDR1 is KGHDR and CDR2 is SFDVKD. Trimming at the junction amounts to 5 bases on V and 2 bases on J, and the germline ends lie 10 bases apart. The CDR3 goes from the cysteine to the phenylalanine over 14 residues. Only CDR3 DNA is held: 42 bases, read in frame from base 1. Read against the paper, the sample's time point label means: baseline before first vaccination. Vaccinee samples came from UK trials COV001 and COV002, including a single-blind randomized controlled phase 2/3 trial of AZD1222 (ChAdOx1 nCoV-19) in healthy adults. Trial participant PBMC samples were collected at day 0 and day 28 after the second dose for TCRbeta chain sequencing.

This TCR derives from an adult in good health. This specimen was peripheral blood, taken on day 0 of AZD1222 vaccination. The rearrangement combines TRBV24-1 with TRBJ2-3; TRBD1 might be the D gene, on 5 matching bases. The nucleotide sequence is given as TGTGCCACCAGTGCGGCAGGGCACACAGATACGCAGTATTTT. The resulting protein is CATSAAGHTDTQYF.